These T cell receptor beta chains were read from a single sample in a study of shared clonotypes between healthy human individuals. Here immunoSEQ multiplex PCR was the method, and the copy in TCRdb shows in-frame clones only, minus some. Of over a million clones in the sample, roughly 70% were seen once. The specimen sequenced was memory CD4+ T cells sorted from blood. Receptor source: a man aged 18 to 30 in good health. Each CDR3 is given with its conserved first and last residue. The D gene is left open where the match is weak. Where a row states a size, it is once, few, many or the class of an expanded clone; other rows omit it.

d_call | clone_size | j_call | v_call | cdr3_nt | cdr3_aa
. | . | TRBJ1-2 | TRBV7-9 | TGTGCCAGCAGCTATAATAACTATGGCTACACCTTC | CASSYNNYGYTF
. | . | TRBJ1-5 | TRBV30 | TGTGCCTGGAAAAAGGGATTTAGCAATCAGCCCCAGCATTTT | CAWKKGFSNQPQHF
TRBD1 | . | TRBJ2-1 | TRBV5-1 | TGCGCCAGCAGACGAACCGGGACAGGGAACAATGAGCAGTTCTTC | CASRRTGTGNNEQFF
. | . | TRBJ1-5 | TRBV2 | TGTGCCAGCAGTGACTTTGGGAGCGGGGCCCCGAATCAGCCCCAGCATTTT | CASSDFGSGAPNQPQHF
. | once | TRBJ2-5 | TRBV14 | TGTGCCAGCAATTATCGGGGGCGAAGCGAGACCCAGTACTTC | CASNYRGRSETQYF
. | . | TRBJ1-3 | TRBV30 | TGTGCCTGGAACAGGGCTGGAAACACCATATATTTT | CAWNRAGNTIYF
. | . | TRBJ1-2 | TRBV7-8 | TGTGCCAGCAGCTCAAGATTAAACTATGGCTACACCTTC | CASSSRLNYGYTF
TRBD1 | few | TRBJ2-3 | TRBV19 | TGTGCCAGTAGAAGAACAGGGGACACAGATACGCAGTATTTT | CASRRTGDTDTQYF
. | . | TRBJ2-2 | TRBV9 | TGTGCCAGCAGCGTGGGGCTAGCGCCCGGGGAGCTGTTTTTT | CASSVGLAPGELFF
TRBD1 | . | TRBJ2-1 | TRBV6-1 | TGTGCCAGCAGTGGATGGACAGGGATGAGCGAGCAGTTCTTC | CASSGWTGMSEQFF
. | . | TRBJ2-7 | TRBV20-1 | TGCAGTGTTGTAGACAAACACGAGCAGTACTTC | CSVVDKHEQYF
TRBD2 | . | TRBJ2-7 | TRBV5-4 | TGTGCCAGCAGCATTGATAGCGGGGGGTCCTACGAGCAGTACTTC | CASSIDSGGSYEQYF
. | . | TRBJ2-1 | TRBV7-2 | TGTGCCAGCAGCCGGGGGCTATTGAATGAGCAGTTCTTC | CASSRGLLNEQFF
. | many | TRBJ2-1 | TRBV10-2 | TGCGCCAGCTTACGACAGGCTGGGGGAGCCGGGAGAGACTACAATGAGCAGTTCTTC | CASLRQAGGAGRDYNEQFF
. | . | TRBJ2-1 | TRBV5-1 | TGCGCCAGCAGCTTGGAGGATCATTACAATGAGCAGTTCTTC | CASSLEDHYNEQFF
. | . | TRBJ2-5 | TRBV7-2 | TGTGCCAGCAGCTTAGATCCGGGCCCAGGGACCCAGTACTTC | CASSLDPGPGTQYF
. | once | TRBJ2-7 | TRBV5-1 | TGCGCCAGCAGCCCAAACAGGGTGGGTGCTTCCTACGAGCAGTACTTC | CASSPNRVGASYEQYF
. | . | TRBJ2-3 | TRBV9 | TGTGCCAGCAGCGTAGCGGCAGATACGCAGTATTTT | CASSVAADTQYF
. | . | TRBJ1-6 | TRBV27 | TGTGCCAGCAGTCTCTGGGGAAGCTCCTATAATTCACCCCTCCACTTT | CASSLWGSSYNSPLHF
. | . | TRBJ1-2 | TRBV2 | TGTGCCAGCAGTGAAGCAGGTCAGGGAAGGGGCGGCTACACCTTC | CASSEAGQGRGGYTF
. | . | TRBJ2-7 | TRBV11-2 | TGTGCCAGCAGCTTAGGATTCTCCGAGCAGTACTTC | CASSLGFSEQYF
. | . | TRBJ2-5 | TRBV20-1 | TGCAGTGCAACAGAGGAGACCCAGTACTTC | CSATEETQYF
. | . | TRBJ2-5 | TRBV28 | TGTGCCAGCAGTGGGGCGGGGCGCGTCTTAGAGACCCAGTACTTC | CASSGAGRVLETQYF